This entry features one TCR beta chain sequence. This sample is drawn from a study of blood T cell repertoires in COVID-19. Original methodology: Reference gene primers were amplified, and this amplification served to estimate nucleated cell counts. TCRdb keeps only in-frame clones here, not all; method: immunoSEQ multiplex PCR. V and J calls plus clone size are reproduced from that table; the DNA served to infer D and trimming. The data hold approximately 50,000 clones, with roughly nine tenths observed a single time. The V gene lost 6 bases and the J gene lost 1 base, with 9 bases spanning the gap. This CDR3 is built from 14 residues. In germline, CDR1 is MNHEY, CDR2 SVGEGT.

Sample: peripheral blood. The rearrangement links TRBV6-2 or TRBV6-3 to TRBJ2-2; D uncertain. The TCR was taken from a human donor in a cohort sampled during active COVID-19. The CDR3 bases are TGTGCCAGCAGCGAAAACGGGAACACCGGGGAGCTGTTTTTT. This gives the protein CASSENGNTGELFF.